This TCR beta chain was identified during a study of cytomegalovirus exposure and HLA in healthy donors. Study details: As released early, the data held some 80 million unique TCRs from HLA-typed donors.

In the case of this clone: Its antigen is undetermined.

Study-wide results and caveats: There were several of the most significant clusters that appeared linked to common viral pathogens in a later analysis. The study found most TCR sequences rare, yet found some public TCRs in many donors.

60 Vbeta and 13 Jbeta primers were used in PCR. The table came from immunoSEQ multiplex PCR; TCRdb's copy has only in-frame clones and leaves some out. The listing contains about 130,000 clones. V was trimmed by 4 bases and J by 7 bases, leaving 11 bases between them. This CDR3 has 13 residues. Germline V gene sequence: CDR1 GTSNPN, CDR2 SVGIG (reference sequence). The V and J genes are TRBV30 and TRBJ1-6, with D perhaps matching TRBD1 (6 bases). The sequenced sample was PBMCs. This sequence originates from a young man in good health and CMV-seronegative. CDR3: CAWTRGENSPLHF. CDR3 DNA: TGTGCCTGGACCAGGGGCGAAAATTCACCCCTCCACTTT. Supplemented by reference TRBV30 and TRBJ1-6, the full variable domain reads SQTIHQWPATLVQPVGSPLSLECTVEGTSNPNLYWYRQAAGRGLQLLFYSVGIGQISSEVPQNLSASRPQDRQFILSSKKLLLSDSGFYLCAWTRGENSPLHFGNGTRLTVT.